A selection of T cell receptor beta chains follows, all from one sample in a study of T cell responses to AZD1222 COVID-19 vaccine. Produced via immunoSEQ multiplex PCR; TCRdb's table is partial and in-frame only. The sample has about 120,000 clones; just under 95% are singletons. The specimen comprised peripheral blood, sampled 28 days after the second AZD1222 dose. These receptors all come from an adult who received the AZD1222 COVID-19 vaccine. The CDR3 runs from the conserved cysteine through the conserved F or W. Each record gives: J gene, clone size, D gene, V gene, CDR3 length, CDR3 protein, CDR3 DNA. D genes are given only for firm matches. For some rows the clone size is stated as once, few or many, or as a class when expanded; others skip it.

j_call: TRBJ1-5
clone_size: once
d_call: -
v_call: TRBV5-1
cdr3_length: 16
cdr3_aa: CASSLAPLTGRQPQHF
cdr3_nt: TGCGCCAGCAGCTTGGCGCCGCTAACGGGTCGGCAGCCCCAGCATTTT

j_call: TRBJ2-3
clone_size: -
d_call: TRBD2
v_call: TRBV18
cdr3_length: 16
cdr3_aa: CASSPLTSGSTDTQYF
cdr3_nt: TGTGCCAGCTCACCATTGACTAGCGGCAGCACAGATACGCAGTATTTT

j_call: TRBJ2-7
clone_size: -
d_call: TRBD1
v_call: TRBV6-1
cdr3_length: 14
cdr3_aa: CASSEGRGSYEQYF
cdr3_nt: TGTGCCAGCAGTGAGGGCAGGGGGTCCTACGAGCAGTACTTC

j_call: TRBJ2-3
clone_size: -
d_call: -
v_call: TRBV10-2
cdr3_length: 13
cdr3_aa: CASSEPDLASQYF
cdr3_nt: TGCGCCAGCAGTGAGCCGGACCTAGCGTCGCAGTATTTT

j_call: TRBJ2-2
clone_size: -
d_call: TRBD1
v_call: TRBV5-1
cdr3_length: 15
cdr3_aa: CASSRDRSNTGELFF
cdr3_nt: TGCGCCAGCAGCCGGGACAGGTCTAACACCGGGGAGCTGTTTTTT

j_call: TRBJ2-1
clone_size: -
d_call: TRBD2
v_call: TRBV3-1/TRBV3-2
cdr3_length: 15
cdr3_aa: CASSQGVAGAGEQFF
cdr3_nt: TGTGCCAGCAGCCAAGGTGTAGCGGGGGCGGGGGAGCAGTTCTTC

j_call: TRBJ1-1
clone_size: -
d_call: -
v_call: TRBV28
cdr3_length: 12
cdr3_aa: CASSLLTGEAFF
cdr3_nt: TGTGCCAGCAGTTTATTAACAGGCGAAGCTTTCTTT

j_call: TRBJ2-7
clone_size: -
d_call: TRBD1
v_call: TRBV4-1
cdr3_length: 18
cdr3_aa: CASSQDRSRQGARDEQYF
cdr3_nt: TGCGCCAGCAGCCAAGATAGGTCGAGACAGGGGGCGCGGGACGAGCAGTACTTC

j_call: TRBJ1-1
clone_size: -
d_call: -
v_call: TRBV2
cdr3_length: 11
cdr3_aa: CASSEQEEAFF
cdr3_nt: TGTGCCAGCAGTGAACAGGAGGAAGCTTTCTTT

j_call: TRBJ1-6
clone_size: -
d_call: TRBD1
v_call: TRBV28
cdr3_length: 14
cdr3_aa: CASILRTGNSPLHF
cdr3_nt: TGTGCCAGCATCTTAAGGACAGGGAATTCACCCCTCCACTTT

j_call: TRBJ1-2
clone_size: -
d_call: TRBD1
v_call: TRBV6-5
cdr3_length: 13
cdr3_aa: CASTRDRIAGYTF
cdr3_nt: TGTGCCAGCACTAGGGACAGGATTGCTGGCTACACCTTC

j_call: TRBJ2-1
clone_size: -
d_call: TRBD2
v_call: TRBV6-5
cdr3_length: 15
cdr3_aa: CASKVTGGGVNEQFF
cdr3_nt: TGTGCCAGCAAGGTGACGGGGGGAGGGGTAAATGAGCAGTTCTTC

j_call: TRBJ2-5
clone_size: -
d_call: TRBD1
v_call: TRBV7-2
cdr3_length: 14
cdr3_aa: CASRGQGAGETQYF
cdr3_nt: TGTGCCAGCAGGGGACAGGGGGCCGGGGAGACCCAGTACTTC

j_call: TRBJ2-5
clone_size: -
d_call: TRBD2
v_call: TRBV14
cdr3_length: 15
cdr3_aa: CASSPGLAGVETQYF
cdr3_nt: TGTGCCAGCAGCCCCGGACTAGCGGGGGTGGAGACCCAGTACTTC

j_call: TRBJ2-5
clone_size: -
d_call: TRBD2
v_call: TRBV7-7
cdr3_length: 16
cdr3_aa: CASSYQTSGGRETQYF
cdr3_nt: TGTGCTAGCAGCTACCAGACTAGCGGGGGAAGGGAGACCCAGTACTTC

j_call: TRBJ2-7
clone_size: -
d_call: -
v_call: TRBV6-5
cdr3_length: 14
cdr3_aa: CASSRREEGYEQYF
cdr3_nt: TGTGCCAGCAGCCGCAGAGAGGAGGGCTACGAGCAGTACTTC

j_call: TRBJ1-6
clone_size: -
d_call: -
v_call: TRBV24-1
cdr3_length: 16
cdr3_aa: CATSDLLGLGNSPLHF
cdr3_nt: TGTGCCACCAGTGATTTGTTGGGCCTCGGCAATTCACCCCTCCACTTT

j_call: TRBJ1-1
clone_size: -
d_call: -
v_call: TRBV19
cdr3_length: 16
cdr3_aa: CASSMMDPLPGAEAFF
cdr3_nt: TGTGCCAGTAGTATGATGGACCCCCTTCCGGGGGCTGAAGCTTTCTTT

j_call: TRBJ2-3
clone_size: -
d_call: TRBD1
v_call: TRBV25-1
cdr3_length: 15
cdr3_aa: CASSVTGGGTDTQYF
cdr3_nt: TGTGCCAGCAGTGTCACAGGGGGTGGCACAGATACGCAGTATTTT

j_call: TRBJ1-1
clone_size: -
d_call: -
v_call: TRBV4-2
cdr3_length: 13
cdr3_aa: CASSPPQVAEAFF
cdr3_nt: TGTGCCAGCAGCCCCCCCCAAGTTGCTGAAGCTTTCTTT

j_call: TRBJ2-7
clone_size: -
d_call: -
v_call: TRBV28
cdr3_length: 13
cdr3_aa: CASSFVGPYEQYF
cdr3_nt: TGTGCCAGCAGTTTTGTGGGTCCCTACGAGCAGTACTTC

j_call: TRBJ2-7
clone_size: -
d_call: TRBD1
v_call: TRBV29-1
cdr3_length: 13
cdr3_aa: CSGRQGPKSEQYF
cdr3_nt: TGCAGCGGACGACAGGGTCCAAAGAGCGAGCAGTACTTC

j_call: TRBJ1-1
clone_size: -
d_call: -
v_call: TRBV7-9
cdr3_length: 14
cdr3_aa: CASSDLRVGTEAFF
cdr3_nt: TGTGCCAGCAGCGACCTCAGGGTCGGCACTGAAGCTTTCTTT

j_call: TRBJ1-2
clone_size: -
d_call: TRBD1
v_call: TRBV7-2
cdr3_length: 14
cdr3_aa: CASSFFGTGEGYTF
cdr3_nt: TGTGCCAGCAGCTTTTTCGGGACAGGGGAAGGCTACACCTTC

j_call: TRBJ2-7
clone_size: once
d_call: TRBD1
v_call: TRBV5-6
cdr3_length: 15
cdr3_aa: CASSLGTGFSYEQYF
cdr3_nt: TGTGCCAGCAGCTTGGGGACAGGGTTCTCCTACGAGCAGTACTTC

j_call: TRBJ2-7
clone_size: -
d_call: TRBD2
v_call: TRBV11-2
cdr3_length: 18
cdr3_aa: CASSLSWEGPTNLREQYF
cdr3_nt: TGTGCCAGCAGCCTCTCTTGGGAGGGTCCCACAAACCTACGGGAGCAGTACTTC

j_call: TRBJ1-2
clone_size: -
d_call: TRBD1
v_call: TRBV28
cdr3_length: 16
cdr3_aa: CASSSAGTGDLYGYTF
cdr3_nt: TGTGCCAGCAGTTCAGCCGGGACAGGGGATTTATATGGCTACACCTTC

j_call: TRBJ1-6
clone_size: -
d_call: -
v_call: TRBV6-5
cdr3_length: 14
cdr3_aa: CASSLSSRNSPLHF
cdr3_nt: TGTGCCAGCAGTCTTAGCTCCCGAAATTCACCCCTCCACTTT

j_call: TRBJ2-3
clone_size: once
d_call: -
v_call: TRBV10-3
cdr3_length: 15
cdr3_aa: CAISPSTEGTDTQYF
cdr3_nt: TGTGCCATCAGTCCTTCAACTGAAGGGACAGATACGCAGTATTTT

j_call: TRBJ1-2
clone_size: -
d_call: -
v_call: TRBV30
cdr3_length: 11
cdr3_aa: CAWRGEGGYTF
cdr3_nt: TGTGCCTGGAGAGGGGAGGGGGGCTACACCTTC

j_call: TRBJ2-1
clone_size: -
d_call: TRBD2
v_call: TRBV11-3
cdr3_length: 15
cdr3_aa: CASSSYGGAGNEQFF
cdr3_nt: TGTGCCAGCAGCTCCTACGGGGGGGCCGGCAATGAGCAGTTCTTC

j_call: TRBJ1-2
clone_size: -
d_call: TRBD1
v_call: TRBV10-3
cdr3_length: 14
cdr3_aa: CAISESPGGDGYTF
cdr3_nt: TGTGCCATCAGTGAGTCCCCAGGGGGCGACGGCTACACCTTC

j_call: TRBJ1-1
clone_size: -
d_call: -
v_call: TRBV3-1/TRBV3-2
cdr3_length: 11
cdr3_aa: CATTGNTEAFF
cdr3_nt: TGTGCCACCACGGGGAACACTGAAGCTTTCTTT